This TCR beta chain was sequenced during a study of blood T cell repertoires in COVID-19. In the study overall: Sample material is recorded as cDNA or gDNA derived from T cells, B-cell-depleted T cells, or PBMCs.

Authors' data handling: Reference gene primer amplification gave estimated nucleated cell counts. Clones were sequenced by immunoSEQ multiplex PCR, and TCRdb holds only the in-frame ones, with some missing. The D gene and trimming were derived from the DNA, and the V and J assignments and clone size from that table. The profile shows 200,000 to 300,000 clones, around nine tenths of them singletons. With 5 bases clipped from V and 10 bases from J, the junction kept 10 bases outside the gene matches. The germline gives CDR1 LNHDA, CDR2 SQIVND (reference sequence). CDR3 size: 14 residues. The sample taken for sequencing was peripheral blood. The V gene is TRBV19, the J gene TRBJ2-1; 8 nucleotides match TRBD2. The TCR sequence derives from a man in his forties who had recovered from COVID-19. The DNA for the CDR3 is TGTGCCAGTAGTGTCGGGACTAGTTTAGGGGAGCAGTTCTTC. Translation gives CASSVGTSLGEQFF.